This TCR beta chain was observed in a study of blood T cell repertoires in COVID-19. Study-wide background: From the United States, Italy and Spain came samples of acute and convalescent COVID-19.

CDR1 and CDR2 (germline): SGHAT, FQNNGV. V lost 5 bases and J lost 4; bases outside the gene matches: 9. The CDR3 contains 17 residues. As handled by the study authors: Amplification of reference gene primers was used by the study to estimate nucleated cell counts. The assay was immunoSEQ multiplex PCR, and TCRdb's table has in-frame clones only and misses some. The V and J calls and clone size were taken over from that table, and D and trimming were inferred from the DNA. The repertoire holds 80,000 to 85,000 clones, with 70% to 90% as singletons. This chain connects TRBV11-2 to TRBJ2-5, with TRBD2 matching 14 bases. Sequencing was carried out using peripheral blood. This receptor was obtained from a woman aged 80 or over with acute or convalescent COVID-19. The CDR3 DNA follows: TGTGCCAGCAGCCCCCAGGGACTAGCGGGGGCCCGAGAGACCCAGTACTTC. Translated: CASSPQGLAGARETQYF.